This TCR beta chain was profiled in a study of CD8 T cells in ankylosing spondylitis. Study-level findings and limits: Reported data indicate significant enrichment of disease-linked clones within matched ankylosing spondylitis synovial fluid. Blood from ankylosing spondylitis patients appeared to carry a characteristic roughly eight-variant TCR beta motif.

One entry per CDR3 protein results from TCRdb running MiXCR on the 5' RACE reads. The sample comprises hundreds of thousands of distinct CDR3 sequences, roughly 26% of which are singletons, and about 0.89% rests with the top ten. Germline assignment: CDR1 KGHSH and CDR2 LQKENI. CDR3 length: 17 residues. The J segment lost 2 bases and the V segment lost 1 base, leaving 7 bases of the junction unmatched. On this clonotype: Its antigen is undetermined.

Sequencing was carried out using blood, either unsorted or a sorted T cell fraction (not recorded which). V usage is TRBV18 and J usage is TRBJ2-3; 9 nucleotides agree with TRBD2. This clonotype was sampled from a male donor with ankylosing spondylitis. CDR3 sequence: CASSPRSSGKLTDTQYF. CDR3 DNA: TGTGCCAGCTCACCACGCTCTAGCGGGAAACTCACAGATACGCAGTATTTT.